This T cell receptor (beta chain) was identified during a study of T cells in localized non-small cell lung cancer. The study's findings and limits: Highest T cell clonality was seen in uninvolved adjacent lung, surpassing that measured in tumor. Only one tumor region was sequenced, so heterogeneity remains possible. Elevated circulating T cell density in blood was associated with longer overall survival. Appearance in adjacent lung was seen for a median about 60 of the top 100 tumor clones.

Repertoires were generated with immunoSEQ multiplex PCR, while TCRdb's copy carries only in-frame clones and drops some. The sample yields 100,000 to 150,000 clones, about 90% seen once. Of note for this clone: No antigen is known for it.

V was pared by 3 bases and J by 6 bases, with 8 bases between. CDR1 is GTSNPN and CDR2 is SVGIG in the germline V gene (reference sequence). The CDR3 totals 11 residues. The sequence was collected from a female donor older than 55 with stage I lung adenocarcinoma. The material sequenced was peripheral blood, taken before any cancer treatment. The chain links TRBV30 to TRBJ1-2, with D perhaps TRBD1 (6 bases). The CDR3 region has the DNA TGTGCCTGGAGACAGGGAGATGGCTACACCTTC. Its protein is CAWRQGDGYTF.